The 23 T cell receptor beta chains in this list originate from one sample, sequenced in a study of T cell responses to AZD1222 COVID-19 vaccine. Some clones are missing from TCRdb's copy, which holds only in-frame ones; the method was immunoSEQ multiplex PCR. The sample carries tens of thousands of clones, about 90% recorded once. Sequencing used peripheral blood, obtained on day 0 of AZD1222 vaccination. The receptor source for this set is an adult in good health.

The chain carries TRBV2 and TRBJ1-4; weak D call: TRBD1 (5 bases). Per the germline V gene, CDR1 is SNHLY and CDR2 is FYNNEI. V was cut by 8 bases and J by 3 bases, with 10 bases left in between. This CDR3 has 13 amino acids. CDR3 bases: TGTGCCAGCGAGACAGTAGCTAATGAAAAACTGTTTTTT. It translates to CASETVANEKLFF.

This chain connects TRBV7-6 to TRBJ2-2, with D perhaps TRBD2 (5 bases). The CDR3 spans 15 residues. The V gene's germline CDR1 is SGHVS and CDR2 FNYEAQ. V lost 1 base to trimming and J lost 7 bases, with 13 bases between them. CDR3 protein: CASSLELVGSGELFF. The CDR3 nucleotides are TGTGCCAGCAGCTTAGAACTAGTGGGTAGCGGGGAGCTGTTTTTT.

V and J are TRBV20-1 and TRBJ2-1; no firm D call. This CDR3 is built from 15 residues. Germline V CDR1 and CDR2: DFQATT, SNEGSKA (reference sequence). The V end lost 3 bases, the J end lost 4 bases, and 16 bases lay between the germline ends. CDR3 DNA sequence: TGCAGTGCTAGTAGTACCGGGTCTACTTACAATGAGCAGTTCTTC. It yields the protein CSASSTGSTYNEQFF.

This clone was recorded once. The chain couples TRBV21-1 to TRBJ1-1. TRBV21-1 is flagged as a pseudogene. The CDR3 sequence is 16 residues long. CDR3 coding DNA: TGTGCCAGCAGCCTCCGATCCCGGGGGGTTAACACTGAAGCTTTCTTT. This translates into CASSLRSRGVNTEAFF.

This rearrangement joins TRBV3-1 (or the pseudogene TRBV3-2) to TRBJ1-2; D is possibly TRBD1 (5 bases). The length of the CDR3 is 13 residues. The germline gives CDR1 LGHDT, CDR2 YNNKEL (reference sequence). Trimming removed 8 bases from V and 0 bases from J, with 10 bases in between. The CDR3 DNA reads as TGTGCCAGCGCGGAGGGGACTAACTATGGCTACACCTTC. The encoded protein is CASAEGTNYGYTF.

This chain joins TRBV6-2 or TRBV6-3 and TRBJ1-1; TRBD1 matches at 8 bases. The V gene's germline CDR1 is MNHEY and CDR2 SVGEGT. CDR3 length equals 14 residues. J lost 6 bases, V lost 5 bases, and 8 bases had no gene match. The CDR3: CASSRQGLGPEAFF. As DNA, the CDR3 is TGTGCCAGCAGTAGACAGGGGCTCGGGCCTGAAGCTTTCTTT.

DNA for the CDR3: TGTGCCAGCGGATCCAGGGGGCTGGGATACGAGCAGTACTTC. This sequence encodes CASGSRGLGYEQYF. J is TRBJ2-7 and V is TRBV5-6; 8 bases are shared with TRBD1. The germline CDR1 and CDR2 sequences are SGHDT and YYEEEE. The trim removed 7 bases at V and 4 bases at J, leaving 10 bases unmatched. The CDR3 runs to 14 residues.

This chain joins TRBV6-5 and TRBJ1-1, with D unclear. CDR1 and CDR2 (germline): MNHEY, SVGAGI. Trimming took 7 bases from V and 3 from J, leaving 15 bases between them. The CDR3 is 14 amino acids. CDR3 region: CASNSFSRDTEAFF. The CDR3 bases are TGTGCCAGCAACTCATTTTCCCGGGACACTGAAGCTTTCTTT.

The CDR3 is CASRTTGAIAGLGDTQYF. Written as DNA, the CDR3 is TGTGCCAGCAGAACGACAGGGGCCATAGCGGGGCTCGGGGATACGCAGTATTTT. The gene calls are TRBV28 and TRBJ2-3; either TRBD1 or TRBD2 may supply D (8 bases each). Trimming left V 6 bases short and J 6 bases short, with 28 bases between. CDR1 and CDR2 (germline): MDHEN, SYDVKM. CDR3 length: 18 residues.

The chain combines TRBV14 with TRBJ2-1, with TRBD2 matching over 7 bases. V dropped 4 bases and J dropped 8; count of bases not matched to a gene: 17. CDR3 size: 17 residues. Germline CDR1 is SGHDN and CDR2 is FVKESK. CDR3 in amino acids: CASSPLRPGLTNDEQFF. The CDR3 DNA reads as TGTGCCAGCAGCCCCCTCCGCCCGGGACTAACAAACGATGAGCAGTTCTTC. Full variable domain (rest looked up from reference TRBV14 and TRBJ2-1): EAGVTQFPSHSVIEKGQTVTLRCDPISGHDNLYWYRRVMGKEIKFLLHFVKESKQDESGMPNNRFLAERTGGTYSTLKVQPAELEDSGVYFCASSPLRPGLTNDEQFFGPGTRLTVL.

CDR3 amino acids: CASSTIPQPAGFEAFF. For the CDR3, the DNA is TGTGCCAGCAGCACAATCCCGCAGCCAGCAGGATTCGAAGCTTTCTTT. V and J are TRBV7-2 and TRBJ1-1; D ambiguous. CDR1 and CDR2 from the germline V gene are SGHTA and FQGNSA. CDR3 length: 16 amino acids. Trimming stripped 5 bases from V and 8 bases from J, with 24 bases between. The whole variable domain, remainder taken from reference TRBV7-2 and TRBJ1-1, is GAGVSQSPSNKVTEKGKDVELRCDPISGHTALYWYRQSLGQGLEFLIYFQGNSAPDKSGLPSDRFSAERTGGSVSTLTIQRTQQEDSAVYLCASSTIPQPAGFEAFFGQGTRLTVV.

The chain recombines TRBV5-6 with TRBJ1-5; a weak D match, TRBD1 (5 bases). The CDR3 sequence is 15 residues long. Germline-derived CDR1 and CDR2 are SGHDT and YYEEEE. The ends were cut back, 0 bases at V and 7 bases at J, with 14 bases in the middle. CDR3 region: CASSLGGYQSQPQHF. CDR3 DNA sequence: TGTGCCAGCAGCTTGGGGGGGTACCAGAGCCAGCCCCAGCATTTT. Full variable domain (missing parts from reference TRBV5-6 and TRBJ1-5): DAGVTQSPTHLIKTRGQQVTLRCSPKSGHDTVSWYQQALGQGPQFIFQYYEEEERQRGNFPDRFSGHQFPNYSSELNVNALLLGDSALYLCASSLGGYQSQPQHFGDGTRLSIL.

The chain links TRBV4-2 to TRBJ1-1, with D unclear. The CDR3 consists of 14 residues. Germline CDR1 is LGHNA and CDR2 is YNFKEQ. The ends were cut back, 0 bases at V and 9 bases at J, with 14 bases in the middle. The CDR3 is CASSQDDTAPKAFF. DNA for the CDR3: TGTGCCAGCAGCCAAGATGATACGGCACCGAAAGCTTTCTTT.

This clone occurred once. The V gene is TRBV10-1, the J gene TRBJ1-1; D gene ambiguous. V lost 8 bases, J lost 7 bases, and 20 bases lay in between. CDR1 is WNHNN and CDR2 is SYGVQD in the germline V gene (reference sequence). The CDR3 is 14 amino acids. The CDR3: CASAGEPRCIEAFF. The CDR3 DNA reads as TGCGCCAGCGCTGGGGAGCCCAGGTGCATTGAAGCTTTCTTT.

The rearrangement links TRBV19 to TRBJ2-7, with a weak D call TRBD2 (6 bases). Trimming cost V 4 bases and J 7 bases, with 17 bases left between them. Germline loops: CDR1 LNHDA, CDR2 SQIVND (reference sequence). This CDR3 has 14 residues. In nucleotides, the CDR3 is TGTGCCAGTAGTACTAGTGGAGGGGCGAGGGAGCAGTACTTC. It is translated as CASSTSGGAREQYF.

The gene calls are TRBV19 and TRBJ1-2; D might be TRBD1 (5 bases). Deletions cut 4 bases from V and 8 bases from J, with 20 bases between. Per germline, CDR1 LNHDA and CDR2 SQIVND (reference sequence). This CDR3 has 15 residues. The DNA of the CDR3 is TGTGCCAGTAGTACCCACGAATCGGGGGGTTACGGCTACACCTTC. As protein: CASSTHESGGYGYTF.

The J gene is TRBJ2-1, the V gene TRBV5-8, with D hard to call. The germline CDR1 and CDR2 sequences are SGHTS and YDEGEE. The CDR3 runs 13 residues. The V and J ends lost 4 bases and 12 bases respectively, with 17 bases between them. As DNA, the CDR3 is TGTGCCAGCAGCCCTGCTTCAGTGGGTCTGCAGTTCTTC. Amino acids: CASSPASVGLQFF.

The rearrangement links TRBV4-1 to TRBJ2-3, with D perhaps TRBD2 (6 bases). The CDR3 runs to 17 residues. Germline assignment: CDR1 MGHRA and CDR2 YSYEKL. Trimming removed 1 base at V and 8 bases at J, with 22 bases between. The CDR3 loop is CASSQAGSGGVRGTQYF. In nucleotides, the CDR3 is TGCGCCAGCAGCCAAGCGGGTAGCGGAGGGGTTCGGGGTACGCAGTATTTT.

This clone came up once. The J gene is TRBJ1-2, the V gene TRBV28; 8 nucleotides match TRBD1. V gave up 3 bases and J gave up 5 bases; unmatched junction bases: 8. Germline V gene lookup returns CDR1 MDHEN and CDR2 SYDVKM. This CDR3 has 15 amino acids. CDR3 nucleotide sequence: TGTGCCAGCAGTTTTGCGGACAGGGATGTTTATGGCTACACCTTC. Protein sequence: CASSFADRDVYGYTF.

The gene calls are TRBV11-2 and TRBJ1-3; D remains unclear. Germline CDR1 is SGHAT and CDR2 is FQNNGV. The V gene lost 2 bases and the J gene lost 8 bases, with 16 bases spanning the gap. This CDR3 contains 15 residues. The CDR3 protein is CASSLSHVPQHTIYF. CDR3 sequence (DNA): TGTGCCAGCAGCTTAAGCCATGTTCCACAGCACACCATATATTTT.

This chain joins TRBV11-3 and TRBJ2-7; perhaps TRBD2 as D (5 bases). Germline V lookup: CDR1 SGHNT, CDR2 YENEEA. Trimming pared 5 bases from V and 4 bases from J, leaving 15 bases between. The CDR3 loop spans 14 amino acids. CDR3 DNA: TGTGCCAGCAGCCCGACACCAAGCGGATACGAGCAGTACTTC. It codes for CASSPTPSGYEQYF.

This chain joins TRBV12-3 or TRBV12-4 and TRBJ2-7; a weak D match, TRBD2 (5 bases). Trimming removed 10 bases from V and 5 bases from J, with 18 bases in between. CDR3 size: 13 residues. This chain's CDR3 is CATFIGRGHEQYF. The CDR3 DNA reads TGTGCCACCTTTATAGGGCGAGGGCACGAGCAGTACTTC.

The chain combines TRBV6-1 with TRBJ1-2; D unresolved. The CDR3 has 13 amino acids. Germline-derived CDR1 and CDR2 are MNHNS and SASEGT. Trimming pared 2 bases from V and 5 bases from J, leaving 9 bases between. CDR3 loop: CASSEPKPYGYTF. The CDR3 bases are TGTGCCAGCAGTGAACCGAAGCCATATGGCTACACCTTC.